These T cell receptor beta chains were read from a single sample in a study of blood T cell repertoires in COVID-19. Libraries were prepared by immunoSEQ multiplex PCR; TCRdb keeps only in-frame clonotypes and omits some of them. The sample lists approximately 350,000 clones, roughly nine tenths occurring once. The sequencing input was peripheral blood. Receptor source: a woman aged 25 to 39 with COVID-19, enrolled during active disease. The conserved cysteine and the conserved F or W are not part of the CDR3 here. The size of a clone is reported for some rows only, either as once, few or many, or as a class for expanded clones.

clone_size v_call cdr3_length cdr3_aa
- TRBV7-2 11 ASSLQYNQPQH
- TRBV6-5 13 ASSYSGTGSGELF
- TRBV5-8 9 ASRRGGALH
- TRBV10-3 16 AISERLAGGNSPDTQY
- TRBV7-6 18 ASSSPVEVGGTGRTDTQY
- TRBV10-3 17 AISERGLAGGTVREKLF
- TRBV2 12 ASRVDGQGYEQY
few TRBV28 12 ASSLWGRGLQAF
- TRBV29-1 11 SVREGGGEKLF
- TRBV6-2/TRBV6-3 13 ASSYSFGHNSPLH
- TRBV7-2 14 ASSANSGQVNSPLH